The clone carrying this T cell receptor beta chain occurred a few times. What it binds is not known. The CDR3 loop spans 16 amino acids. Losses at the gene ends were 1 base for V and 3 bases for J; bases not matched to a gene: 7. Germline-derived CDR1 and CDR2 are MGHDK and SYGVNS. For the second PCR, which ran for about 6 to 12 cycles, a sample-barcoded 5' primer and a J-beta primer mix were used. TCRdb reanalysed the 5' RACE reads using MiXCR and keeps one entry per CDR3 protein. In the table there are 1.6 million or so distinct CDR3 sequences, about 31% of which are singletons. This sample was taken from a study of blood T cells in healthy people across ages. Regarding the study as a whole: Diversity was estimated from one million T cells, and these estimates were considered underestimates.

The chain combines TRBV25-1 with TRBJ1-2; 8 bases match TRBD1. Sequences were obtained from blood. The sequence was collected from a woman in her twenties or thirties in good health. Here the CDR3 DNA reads TGTGCCAGCAGTGAATTGGGACACAGGGGGGACTATGGCTACACCTTC. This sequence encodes CASSELGHRGDYGYTF.